Below are 12 T cell receptor beta chains sequenced from a single sample in a study of tumor and adjacent non-tumor tissue in lung cancer. RNA was extracted from bulk tissue without any cell sorting. Three rounds of nested PCR, following a modified ARM-PCR protocol, produced the TCRbeta library. MiXCR, applied by TCRdb to the multiplex PCR reads, yields one record per CDR3 protein. The sample holds over 110,000 distinct CDR3 sequences, approximately 70% seen once. The material sequenced was lung tumor tissue. Source of these receptors: a man aged 55 to 70 with small cell lung cancer.

Note on this clonotype: A read error may explain this, as a much larger clone is one base away. The rearrangement uses TRBV29-1 and TRBJ2-7; D remains unclear. The ends were cut back, 8 bases at V and 1 base at J, with 6 bases in the middle. CDR1 and CDR2 (germline): SQVTM, ANQGSEA. The CDR3 is 10 residues long. CDR3 nucleotides: TGCAGCCTTGGATCCTACGAGCAGTACTTC. Protein product: CSLGSYEQYF.

This rearrangement joins TRBV6-2 or TRBV6-3 to TRBJ1-2; weak D call: TRBD1 (5 bases). Germline V lookup: CDR1 MNHEY, CDR2 SVGEGT. The CDR3 length is 14 residues. The CDR3 loop reads CTSTIGGIGDGYTF. CDR3 nucleotide sequence: TGTACTAGCACCATAGGAGGCATAGGGGATGGCTACACCTTC.

In the case of this clonotype: Relative to the germline gene, one junction end is altered; a read error may explain this. The J gene is TRBJ2-1, the V gene TRBV6-2 or TRBV6-3; no definite D call. The CDR3 contains 13 residues. Germline-derived CDR1 and CDR2 are MNHEY and SVGEGT. The CDR3 DNA reads as TGTGCCAGTAATACCGGTCCTAACAATGAGCAGCTCTTC. Its protein is CASNTGPNNEQLF.

This clonotype was counted only a few times. The V and J genes are TRBV28 and TRBJ1-5; D unresolved. V lost 2 bases to trimming and J lost 7 bases, with 6 bases between them. The germline V gene has CDR1 MDHEN and CDR2 SYDVKM. The CDR3 extends over 12 amino acids. CDR3 coding DNA: TGTGCCAGCAGTTTAGCGGGACAGCCCCAGCATTTT. The encoded protein is CASSLAGQPQHF. Based on the CDR3 plus reference TRBV28 and TRBJ1-5, the full variable domain is DVKVTQSSRYLVKRTGEKVFLECVQDMDHENMFWYRQDPGLGLRLIYFSYDVKMKEKGDIPEGYSVSREKKERFSLILESASTNQTSMYLCASSLAGQPQHFGDGTRLSIL.

This clonotype came up a few times. A much larger clone lies a single base off, so this may be a read error. The CDR3 nucleotides are TGCAGTGCTAGGGTCCGGGGTTCGAGGAATTCACCCCTCCGCTTT. This sequence encodes CSARVRGSRNSPLRF. The V call is TRBV20-1, the J call TRBJ1-6; D gene unclear. The germline V gene encodes CDR1 DFQATT and CDR2 SNEGSKA (reference sequence). There are 15 residues in the CDR3.

In this sample, this clonotype is medium-sized. The V gene is TRBV11-2, the J gene TRBJ2-7; D is undetermined. The germline CDR1 and CDR2 sequences are SGHAT and FQNNGV. V dropped 1 base and J dropped 3 bases, with 7 bases sitting between them. CDR3 length equals 13 residues. The DNA for the CDR3 is TGTGCCAGCAGCTTAGCGCCATACTACGAGCAGTACTTC. Its protein product is CASSLAPYYEQYF. Full variable domain (missing parts from reference TRBV11-2 and TRBJ2-7): EAGVAQSPRYKIIEKRQSVAFWCNPISGHATLYWYQQILGQGPKLLIQFQNNGVVDDSQLPKDRFSAERLKGVDSTLKIQPAKLEDSAVYLCASSLAPYYEQYFGPGTRLTVT.

CDR3 DNA sequence: TGTACGAGCAGCTTCAGGCCAGGGAGAGGGATAAACAATGAGCAGTTCTTC. Residues: CTSSFRPGRGINNEQFF. V is TRBV11-3 and J is TRBJ2-1, with D perhaps matching TRBD1 or TRBD2 (5 bases each). The CDR3 contains 17 residues. Germline V lookup: CDR1 SGHNT, CDR2 YENEEA.

Details on this clonotype: The junction shows a germline mismatch at one end, possibly a read error. The chain couples TRBV5-4 to TRBJ2-1; 7 nucleotides align to TRBD2. Germline V lookup: CDR1 SGHNT, CDR2 YYREEE (reference sequence). The CDR3 covers 17 residues. The CDR3 sequence: CANSSPESGTTEDEQFF. The CDR3 DNA follows: TGTGCCAACAGCTCGCCTGAAAGCGGGACTACGGAGGATGAGCAGTTCTTC.

For this clonotype: The germline gene is not matched at one end of the junction; a read error may be the cause. The rearrangement uses TRBV4-1 and TRBJ2-5, with 12 bases that match TRBD1. The CDR3 contains 16 residues. The germline V gene encodes CDR1 MGHRA and CDR2 YSYEKL. In DNA, the CDR3 is TGCGTCAGCAGCCAAGATGGGACAGGGGGCGGCGAGACCCCGTACTTC. It specifies CVSSQDGTGGGETPYF.

Points on this clonotype: A much larger clone is a single base away; this may be a read error. The chain couples TRBV24-1 to TRBJ2-1; the match to TRBD2 covers 14 bases. Germline CDR1 KGHDR, CDR2 SFDVKD. Trimming at V came to 4 bases and at J to 1 base, leaving 5 bases not matched to a gene. CDR3 size: 18 residues. The chain's CDR3 is CATSEGLAGASSYNEQFF. Here the CDR3 DNA reads TGTGCCACCAGTGAGGGACTAGCGGGAGCTAGTTCCTACAATGAGCAGTTCTTC.

As for this clonotype: An end of the junction does not agree with germline; a read error may underlie this. The chain combines TRBV6-1 with TRBJ2-1; weak D call: TRBD1 (5 bases). The CDR3 spans 15 residues. Germline V lookup: CDR1 MNHNS, CDR2 SASEGT. The CDR3 spells CASSIGSELDNKQFF. DNA of the CDR3: TGTGCCAGTAGTATAGGAAGTGAATTGGACAATAAGCAGTTCTTC.

In DNA form, the CDR3 reads TGCAGTGCTAGCCACTCCGGGACCCCTCAAGAGACCCAGTACTTC. It translates to CSASHSGTPQETQYF. The chain carries TRBV20-1 and TRBJ2-5, with D perhaps assigned TRBD1 or TRBD2 (5 bases each). From germline, CDR1 is DFQATT and CDR2 SNEGSKA (reference sequence). V was shortened by 3 bases and J by 2 bases, with 16 bases between the two germline ends. This CDR3 comprises 15 residues.